Below, 7 T cell receptor beta chains from the same sample are listed, as sequenced in a study of blood T cell repertoires in COVID-19. TCRdb keeps only in-frame clones here, not all; method: immunoSEQ multiplex PCR. The table records more than 70,000 clones, around three quarters of them present only once. Sequenced input: peripheral blood. The source of these receptors is a woman in her 70s with acute or convalescent COVID-19.

The chain carries TRBV6-5 and TRBJ1-2, with no clear D. Trimming took off 3 bases at V and 3 bases at J, with 8 bases between the two ends. CDR3 length: 13 amino acids. CDR1 MNHEY and CDR2 SVGAGI come from the germline V gene. The CDR3 protein is CASSYGPYYGYTF. CDR3 coding DNA: TGTGCCAGCAGTTATGGGCCCTACTATGGCTACACCTTC.

The rearrangement uses TRBV19 and TRBJ2-4, with 7 positions matching TRBD2. The CDR3 consists of 18 residues. Germline CDR1 and CDR2: LNHDA and SQIVND (reference sequence). Trimming cost V 5 bases and J 0 bases; bases outside gene matches: 13. CDR3 in amino acids: CASSRGEVSSSAKNIQYF. CDR3 sequence (DNA): TGTGCCAGTAGTCGGGGGGAGGTCTCCTCTTCAGCCAAAAACATTCAGTACTTC.

The chain couples TRBV28 to TRBJ1-6; D may be TRBD1 (5 bases). CDR1 is MDHEN and CDR2 is SYDVKM in the germline V gene. Trimming took 5 bases from V and 5 from J, leaving 7 bases between them. The CDR3 length is 13 residues. The DNA of the CDR3 is TGTGCCAGCAGTGGGGGGGATAATTCACCCCTCCACTTT. Its translation is CASSGGDNSPLHF.

V is TRBV29-1 and J is TRBJ2-3; possible D gene TRBD2, 5 bases. Trimming cost V 6 bases and J 1 base, with 11 bases left between them. CDR1 and CDR2 from the germline V gene are SQVTM and ANQGSEA. This CDR3 comprises 13 residues. The DNA for the CDR3 is TGCAGCGTGTCTCTAGCAGGCACAGATACGCAGTATTTT. This codes for CSVSLAGTDTQYF.

V and J are TRBV7-7 and TRBJ2-5; D gene uncertain. Germline values: CDR1 SSHAT, CDR2 FNYEAQ (reference sequence). The CDR3 contains 13 residues. V was pared by 4 bases and J by 2 bases, with 8 bases between. CDR3 DNA sequence: TGTGCCAGCAGCTCTCTGCAGCAAGAGACCCAGTACTTC. Translating it yields CASSSLQQETQYF.

The genes are TRBV3-1 (or the pseudogene TRBV3-2) and TRBJ2-5; weak D call: TRBD1 (5 bases). Germline lookup yields CDR1 LGHDT and CDR2 YNNKEL (reference sequence). Trimming took off 2 bases at V and 5 bases at J, with 21 bases between the two ends. This CDR3 is 17 amino acids long. CDR3 in DNA: TGTGCCAGCAGCCAAACCTGGGCCAGCGTGGGGCGGGAGACCCAGTACTTC. It specifies CASSQTWASVGRETQYF.

The V call is TRBV3-1 (or the pseudogene TRBV3-2), the J call TRBJ2-5; 15 nucleotides agree with TRBD2. CDR1 and CDR2 (germline): LGHDT, YNNKEL (reference sequence). This CDR3 is built from 16 residues. With V trimmed by 4 bases and J by 2 bases, 2 bases remained unmatched. CDR3 sequence (DNA): TGTGCCAGCAGCCGAGGACTAGCGGGGGGGCAAGAGACCCAGTACTTC. As protein: CASSRGLAGGQETQYF.